A single sample is the source of the 28 T cell receptor beta chains below, sequenced in a study of Ad26.COV2.S vaccination and SARS-CoV-2 variants. Generated by immunoSEQ multiplex PCR, the TCRdb table keeps only in-frame clones and is missing some. This table has about 94,000 clones, more than 65% appearing once. The specimen was peripheral blood, collected after recovery from COVID-19. These receptors were obtained from a human donor who had recovered from COVID-19.

The chain is built from TRBV19 and TRBJ2-1, with D uncertain. The ends were cut back, 7 bases at V and 5 bases at J, with 18 bases in the middle. Looked up from germline, CDR1 is LNHDA and CDR2 is SQIVND (reference sequence). The CDR3 runs to 15 residues. CDR3 region: CASTSSGRSHNEQFF. The CDR3 nucleotides read TGTGCCAGTACCTCTAGTGGGCGGAGCCACAATGAGCAGTTCTTC.

The rearrangement links TRBV27 to TRBJ1-1; D possibly corresponds to TRBD1 (5 bases). Trimming removed 8 bases at V and 5 bases at J, with 15 bases between. CDR1 and CDR2 (germline): MNHEY, SMNVEV (reference sequence). The CDR3 has 13 amino acids. The CDR3 is CASQVGRRTEAFF. The CDR3 coding sequence is TGTGCCAGCCAGGTGGGACGACGTACTGAAGCTTTCTTT.

This clone was observed a single time. The V gene is TRBV28, the J gene TRBJ1-2, with a possible D match to TRBD1 (6 bases). This CDR3 has 12 residues. The ends were cut back, 10 bases at V and 1 base at J, with 10 bases in the middle. Germline V lookup: CDR1 MDHEN, CDR2 SYDVKM. The CDR3 is CATVQGNYGYTF. The DNA of the CDR3 is TGTGCCACCGTACAGGGTAACTATGGCTACACCTTC.

The chain couples TRBV10-3 to TRBJ2-7, with a weak D call TRBD2 (5 bases). The germline V and J ends were trimmed by 6 bases and 4 bases, with 10 bases remaining between them. The CDR3 runs to 12 residues. Germline V gene sequence: CDR1 ENHRY, CDR2 SYGVKD. The DNA of the CDR3 is TGTGCCATCAGGGGAGCCAAATACGAGCAGTACTTC. Its translation is CAIRGAKYEQYF.

On this clone itself: A much bigger clone sits one base away, suggesting this may be a read error. The chain is built from TRBV5-4 and TRBJ2-3, with D perhaps matching TRBD2 (5 bases). Trimming cost V 7 bases and J 4 bases, with 19 bases left between them. The CDR3 is made up of 15 amino acids. The V gene's germline CDR1 is SGHNT and CDR2 YYREEE (reference sequence). The DNA for the CDR3 is TGTGCCAGCTGGAGGCACAATCGGCCGGCAGATACGCAGTATTTT. Amino acid sequence: CASWRHNRPADTQYF.

The genes are TRBV7-7 and TRBJ1-6, with 7 bases matching TRBD1. The CDR3 runs to 14 residues. The V gene end was trimmed by 8 bases and the J gene end by 8 bases; junction bases not matched to a gene: 9. Germline V lookup: CDR1 SSHAT, CDR2 FNYEAQ (reference sequence). CDR3 protein: CASSTGTEDSPLHF. The CDR3 DNA follows: TGTGCCAGCTCTACCGGGACAGAAGATTCACCCCTCCACTTT.

The chain couples TRBV5-5 to TRBJ1-5; no clear D gene. The ends were cut back, 4 bases at V and 3 bases at J, with 11 bases in the middle. The CDR3 is made up of 14 amino acids. Germline CDR1 and CDR2: SGHKS and YYEKEE (reference sequence). The CDR3 bases are TGTGCCAGCAGCCCCAGAGACATCAATCAGCCCCAGCATTTT. This encodes CASSPRDINQPQHF. Complete variable domain (other parts from reference TRBV5-5 and TRBJ1-5): DAGVTQSPTHLIKTRGQQVTLRCSPISGHKSVSWYQQVLGQGPQFIFQYYEKEERGRGNFPDRFSARQFPNYSSELNVNALLLGDSALYLCASSPRDINQPQHFGDGTRLSIL.

This clone came up once. The chain is built from TRBV5-1 and TRBJ1-4, with D hard to call. Trimming left V 5 bases short and J 5 bases short, with 13 bases between. The CDR3 is 14 amino acids. Per the germline V gene, CDR1 is SGHRS and CDR2 is YFSETQ. The DNA for the CDR3 is TGCGCCAGCAGTTACACTACGGCAAATGAAAAACTGTTTTTT. This encodes CASSYTTANEKLFF.

The V gene is TRBV20-1, the J gene TRBJ1-3; D not resolved. Germline V CDR1 and CDR2: DFQATT, SNEGSKA (reference sequence). This CDR3 contains 11 residues. The CDR3 DNA follows: TGCAGCGCGAATCAGGGAAACACCATATATTTT. Translated: CSANQGNTIYF.

The V call is TRBV6-2 or TRBV6-3, the J call TRBJ2-7; D is undetermined. Germline-derived CDR1 and CDR2 are MNHEY and SVGEGT. This CDR3 comprises 14 residues. V dropped 3 bases and J dropped 5 bases, with 14 bases sitting between them. The CDR3 DNA sequence: TGTGCCAGCAGTTATCGCTCGCGCCAGGACGAGCAGTACTTC. It yields the protein CASSYRSRQDEQYF.

V usage is TRBV29-1 and J usage is TRBJ1-2, with D hard to call. The V end lost 2 bases, the J end lost 4 bases, and 14 bases lay between the germline ends. This CDR3 has 14 amino acids. The V gene's germline CDR1 is SQVTM and CDR2 ANQGSEA. CDR3 region: CSVEYGQPFYGYTF. DNA for the CDR3: TGCAGCGTTGAATATGGCCAGCCCTTCTATGGCTACACCTTC.

The chain has TRBV25-1 and TRBJ2-7; D remains unclear. In germline, CDR1 is MGHDK, CDR2 SYGVNS. V was pared by 4 bases and J by 4 bases, with 20 bases between. This CDR3 region has 16 residues. For the CDR3, the DNA is TGTGCCAGCAGTGTCTCCGGGCCTAACCTCAGATACGAGCAGTACTTC. It yields the protein CASSVSGPNLRYEQYF.

The V call is TRBV4-3, the J call TRBJ2-2, with TRBD2 as a possible D gene (6 bases). The V gene's germline CDR1 is LGHNA and CDR2 YSLEER. Trimming took off 1 base at V and 0 bases at J, with 18 bases between the two ends. This CDR3 is built from 19 residues. CDR3 nucleotides: TGCGCCAGCAGCCAAGGGGACTCCTTACCCACCGCGAACACCGGGGAGCTGTTTTTT. Protein product: CASSQGDSLPTANTGELFF.

V and J are TRBV23-1 and TRBJ1-1; no firm D call. TRBV23-1 is placed among ORFs of uncertain function. V shed 0 bases and J shed 7 bases, with 9 bases lying between them. The CDR3 loop spans 13 amino acids. CDR3 sequence reads: CASSQSGPFEAFF. Written as DNA, the CDR3 is TGCGCCAGCAGTCAATCTGGGCCGTTTGAAGCTTTCTTT.

The chain carries TRBV5-6 and TRBJ2-2; 9 bases are a match to TRBD2. V lost 5 bases, J lost 2 bases, and 4 bases stayed unmatched. The CDR3 spans 15 residues. Germline-derived CDR1 and CDR2 are SGHDT and YYEEEE. The CDR3 region is CASSAGGPNTGELFF. The CDR3 DNA follows: TGTGCCAGCAGTGCGGGAGGGCCTAACACCGGGGAGCTGTTTTTT.

The J gene is TRBJ2-1, the V gene TRBV6-2 or TRBV6-3; 9 nucleotides match TRBD1. Trimming cost V 4 bases and J 4 bases; bases outside gene matches: 5. There are 15 residues in the CDR3. Per germline, CDR1 MNHEY and CDR2 SVGEGT. CDR3 in amino acids: CASSSLDRGYNEQFF. For the CDR3, the DNA is TGTGCCAGCAGTTCACTGGACAGGGGATACAATGAGCAGTTCTTC.

The V and J genes are TRBV4-1 and TRBJ1-2; 9 bases are shared with TRBD1. Trimming removed 4 bases from V and 6 bases from J; junction bases left unmatched: 3. Germline V lookup: CDR1 MGHRA, CDR2 YSYEKL. The CDR3 contains 13 residues. The DNA for the CDR3 is TGCGCCAGCAGCCCACAGGGGGCGCATGGCTACACCTTC. Its translation is CASSPQGAHGYTF.

CDR3 sequence: CSGWVQGPSSYNEQFF. The CDR3 DNA sequence: TGCAGCGGGTGGGTCCAGGGACCTAGCTCCTACAATGAGCAGTTCTTC. The gene calls are TRBV29-1 and TRBJ2-1; TRBD1 or TRBD2 may be the D gene (5 bases each). Germline V CDR1 and CDR2: SQVTM, ANQGSEA. This CDR3 region has 16 residues. The V gene lost 7 bases and the J gene lost 0 bases, with 19 bases spanning the gap.

This clone was counted between two and nine times. V is TRBV14 and J is TRBJ1-2; D is undetermined. V was clipped by 1 base and J by 4 bases, with 7 bases between them. Germline loops: CDR1 SGHDN, CDR2 FVKESK. The CDR3 is 13 amino acids. CDR3 in DNA: TGTGCCAGCAGCCAAGGGGCGGCCTATGGCTACACCTTC. Its translation is CASSQGAAYGYTF.

This chain links TRBV28 with TRBJ2-3; D not resolved. This CDR3 has 15 amino acids. V was cut by 8 bases and J by 4 bases, with 19 bases left in between. CDR1 is MDHEN and CDR2 is SYDVKM in the germline V gene. For the CDR3, the DNA is TGTGCCAGCCTACCTCCGGGTTCTGCCGCAGATACGCAGTATTTT. This encodes CASLPPGSAADTQYF.

The count of this clone is one. J is TRBJ2-2 and V is TRBV4-1; D is unclear. Germline-derived CDR1 and CDR2 are MGHRA and YSYEKL. The CDR3 has 14 amino acids. V shed 0 bases and J shed 1 base, with 3 bases lying between them. CDR3 sequence: CASSQEQNTGELFF. DNA of the CDR3: TGCGCCAGCAGCCAAGAGCAGAACACCGGGGAGCTGTTTTTT.

This clone was seen only a few times. This chain uses TRBV6-1 with TRBJ2-7, with D possibly being TRBD2 (5 bases). CDR3 length: 14 amino acids. From germline, CDR1 is MNHNS and CDR2 SASEGT. V was trimmed by 2 bases and J by 3 bases, leaving 11 bases between them. This CDR3 is CASSESRDLYEQYF. In DNA form, the CDR3 reads TGTGCCAGCAGTGAAAGTCGGGATCTCTACGAGCAGTACTTC.

V gene TRBV7-9 combines with J gene TRBJ2-3; D remains ambiguous. V lost 3 bases and J lost 6, with 13 bases in between. The germline CDR1 and CDR2 sequences are SEHNR and FQNEAQ (reference sequence). The CDR3 sequence is 14 residues long. In nucleotides, the CDR3 is TGTGCCAGCAGCTTTAACGGCGTGGGGGATACGCAGTATTTT. As protein: CASSFNGVGDTQYF.

The count of this clone is one. The chain couples TRBV2 to TRBJ2-3; 14 nucleotides agree with TRBD2. The CDR3 covers 16 residues. Germline V gene sequence: CDR1 SNHLY, CDR2 FYNNEI. V was pared by 8 bases and J by 1 base, with 5 bases of the junction left unmatched. CDR3 residues: CASGTSGGVGTDTQYF. DNA for the CDR3: TGTGCCAGCGGGACTAGCGGGGGAGTCGGCACAGATACGCAGTATTTT.

The genes are TRBV2 and TRBJ1-2; D is unresolved. V was shortened by 11 bases and J by 3 bases, with 13 bases between the two germline ends. CDR3 length: 12 amino acids. The germline V gene encodes CDR1 SNHLY and CDR2 FYNNEI. As DNA, the CDR3 is TGTGCCCGGACGGGAACGTACTATGGCTACACCTTC. Translation gives CARTGTYYGYTF.

This sequence joins TRBV10-3 and TRBJ2-1; 11 bases line up with TRBD2. From germline, CDR1 is ENHRY and CDR2 SYGVKD. Trimming took 6 bases from V and 1 from J; bases not matched to a gene: 5. The CDR3 loop spans 16 amino acids. CDR3 loop: CAIRPTSGSSYNEQFF. The DNA of the CDR3 is TGTGCCATCAGACCTACTAGCGGGAGTTCCTACAATGAGCAGTTCTTC.

CDR3 sequence: CASSFGTSGTYEQYF. The CDR3 DNA follows: TGTGCCAGCAGCTTCGGGACTAGCGGTACCTACGAGCAGTACTTC. The V and J genes are TRBV5-4 and TRBJ2-7; 11 nucleotides match TRBD2. CDR1 is SGHNT and CDR2 is YYREEE in the germline V gene (reference sequence). The CDR3 totals 15 residues. V was clipped by 2 bases and J by 2 bases; unmatched bases: 3.

In this sample, this clone turned up once. The rearrangement joins TRBV5-5 to TRBJ1-1; 9 bases match TRBD1. CDR1 is SGHKS and CDR2 is YYEKEE in the germline V gene (reference sequence). Unmatched junction bases numbered 12, after V lost 0 bases and J lost 3 bases. The CDR3 covers 18 residues. The chain's CDR3 is CASSLVRDREGLDTEAFF. In DNA, the CDR3 is TGTGCCAGCAGCTTGGTCCGGGACAGGGAGGGGCTCGACACTGAAGCTTTCTTT.